One sample yielded the 25 T cell receptor beta chains listed below, sequenced in a study of blood T cell repertoires in COVID-19. Here immunoSEQ multiplex PCR was the method, and the copy in TCRdb shows in-frame clones only, minus some. The data contain just over 250,000 clones, about 89% of them seen just once; the ten biggest clones take up about 9.8%. The sample taken for sequencing was peripheral blood. These receptor sequences come from a man aged 35 to 55 who had recovered from COVID-19.

This chain connects TRBV5-1 to TRBJ2-3, with D uncertain. Germline-derived CDR1 and CDR2 are SGHRS and YFSETQ. V was trimmed by 3 bases and J by 5 bases, leaving 7 bases between them. The CDR3 length is 12 residues. The CDR3, as DNA: TGCGCCAGCAGCTCCGAGAGAGATACGCAGTATTTT. It codes for CASSSERDTQYF.

The chain uses TRBV18 and TRBJ1-1; D gene uncertain. Deletions cut 1 base from V and 2 bases from J, with 8 bases between. Germline CDR1 is KGHSH and CDR2 is LQKENI. This CDR3 comprises 14 residues. CDR3 in amino acids: CASSPQAGNTEAFF. Here the CDR3 DNA reads TGTGCCAGCTCACCACAGGCGGGAAACACTGAAGCTTTCTTT.

The chain is built from TRBV12-3 or TRBV12-4 and TRBJ2-2, with D hard to call. Trimming shortened V by 2 bases and J by 6 bases, and 7 bases separated the two germline ends. The CDR3 spans 13 residues. CDR3 DNA: TGTGCCAGCAGTTTAATCTCCGCCGGGGAGCTGTTTTTT. Translated: CASSLISAGELFF.

This clone was picked up a small number of times. The CDR3 loop is CASSRTLNEQFF. CDR3 DNA: TGTGCCAGCAGCAGGACTCTTAATGAGCAGTTCTTC. This chain connects TRBV6-5 to TRBJ2-1; tentative D call: TRBD2 (5 bases). This CDR3 contains 12 residues. Trimming stripped 6 bases from V and 7 bases from J, with 10 bases between. CDR1 and CDR2 from the germline V gene are MNHEY and SVGAGI.

This sequence joins TRBV27 and TRBJ1-5; the D gene is possibly TRBD1 (5 bases). V shed 2 bases and J shed 4 bases, with 12 bases lying between them. CDR3 length: 15 residues. CDR1 and CDR2 (germline): MNHEY, SMNVEV (reference sequence). For the CDR3, the DNA is TGTGCCAGCAGTTTACTACGGGAGGGGAATCAGCCCCAGCATTTT. Amino acid sequence: CASSLLREGNQPQHF.

Worth noting for this clone: Relative to the germline gene, one junction end is altered; a read error may explain this. The V and J genes are TRBV27 and TRBJ2-7; 7 nucleotides line up with TRBD1. The CDR3 runs 16 residues. CDR1 is MNHEY and CDR2 is SMNVEV in the germline V gene (reference sequence). The CDR3 coding sequence is TGTGCCAGCAGCCTAACCCCGGGACAGACCTCCTCCGAGCAGTACTTC. This codes for CASSLTPGQTSSEQYF.

V and J are TRBV5-4 and TRBJ1-1; possible D gene TRBD1, 5 bases. V dropped 4 bases and J dropped 2 bases, with 15 bases sitting between them. Germline assignment: CDR1 SGHNT and CDR2 YYREEE (reference sequence). The CDR3 has 15 amino acids. In DNA form, the CDR3 reads TGTGCCAGCAGCAGTCCCCTCGGACATAACACTGAAGCTTTCTTT. The encoded protein is CASSSPLGHNTEAFF.

The CDR3, as DNA: TGCAGCGTTGGTTGGGGGGGAGGTGAAAAACTGTTTTTT. Amino acids: CSVGWGGGEKLFF. The V call is TRBV29-1, the J call TRBJ1-4; a possible D gene is TRBD1 (5 bases). V dropped 4 bases and J dropped 7 bases, with 13 bases sitting between them. The CDR3 is 13 amino acids. Germline V gene lookup returns CDR1 SQVTM and CDR2 ANQGSEA.

This clone was observed a few times. This chain links TRBV5-6 with TRBJ1-1; D call uncertain. V was trimmed by 1 base and J by 11 bases, leaving 12 bases between them. CDR3 length equals 12 residues. Looked up from germline, CDR1 is SGHDT and CDR2 is YYEEEE. CDR3: CASSLFNAAAFF. The CDR3 coding sequence is TGTGCCAGCAGCTTGTTCAATGCGGCGGCTTTCTTT.

The chain has TRBV6-5 and TRBJ2-3; no firm D call. V was shortened by 0 bases and J by 0 bases, with 10 bases between the two germline ends. The CDR3 has 16 residues. Germline-derived CDR1 and CDR2 are MNHEY and SVGAGI. CDR3 nucleotides: TGTGCCAGCAGTTACTCGCGGTTGCAGAGCACAGATACGCAGTATTTT. It specifies CASSYSRLQSTDTQYF.

The chain employs TRBV5-1 and TRBJ2-3; 10 nucleotides match TRBD2. The CDR3 sequence is 15 residues long. V dropped 2 bases and J dropped 9; count of bases not matched to a gene: 9. CDR1 SGHRS and CDR2 YFSETQ come from the germline V gene. The CDR3 loop reads CASSFLAGGGDTQYF. CDR3 DNA sequence: TGCGCCAGCAGCTTTTTAGCGGGAGGCGGTGACACGCAGTATTTT.

Only one count was recorded for this clone. The chain has TRBV10-3 and TRBJ1-2; 8 bases align to TRBD1. V lost 6 bases to trimming and J lost 8 bases; unmatched junction nucleotides: 8. CDR1 and CDR2 (germline): ENHRY, SYGVKD. This CDR3 is 13 amino acids long. CDR3 residues: CAISGTGLGGYTF. The DNA of the CDR3 is TGTGCCATCAGCGGGACAGGTCTCGGAGGCTACACCTTC.

The chain has TRBV12-2 and TRBJ2-7; TRBD2, the table's D call, lacks a check against the DNA. TRBV12-2 is given as a pseudogene. The CDR3 has 17 amino acids. For the CDR3, the DNA is TGTGCAAGTCGCTTAGCGCGTTCTCCGAGGGAGAATCACGAGCAGTACTTC. Protein sequence: CASRLARSPRENHEQYF.

The rearrangement uses TRBV12-3 or TRBV12-4 and TRBJ2-7; a possible D gene is TRBD1 (6 bases). V dropped 6 bases and J dropped 2 bases, with 11 bases sitting between them. The CDR3 loop spans 13 amino acids. CDR3 in amino acids: CASRTGGTYEQYF. The CDR3 DNA sequence: TGTGCCAGCAGGACAGGTGGGACCTACGAGCAGTACTTC.

This chain links TRBV3-1 (or the pseudogene TRBV3-2) with TRBJ2-5; TRBD2 aligns across 8 bases. Germline CDR1 reads LGHDT; CDR2 reads YNNKEL (reference sequence). V shed 0 bases, J shed 6 bases, and the junction held 6 bases outside the gene matches. CDR3 length: 15 amino acids. The chain's CDR3 is CASSQDKLADQTQYF. CDR3 in DNA: TGTGCCAGCAGCCAAGATAAACTAGCGGATCAGACCCAGTACTTC.

The chain carries TRBV27 and TRBJ2-1, with 9 positions matching TRBD2. Trimming removed 4 bases from V and 12 bases from J; junction bases left unmatched: 7. CDR3 length: 13 amino acids. Germline V gene sequence: CDR1 MNHEY, CDR2 SMNVEV (reference sequence). CDR3 region: CASSWTSVGRQFF. The CDR3 nucleotides are TGTGCCAGCAGTTGGACTAGCGTAGGCCGGCAGTTCTTC.

V and J are TRBV5-4 and TRBJ2-3; D may be TRBD2 (6 bases). CDR1 and CDR2 (germline): SGHNT, YYREEE (reference sequence). Trimming shortened V by 4 bases and J by 4 bases, and 16 bases separated the two germline ends. The CDR3 covers 15 residues. The CDR3 bases are TGTGCCAGCAGCCCTCGGGGGAGGCCCCCAGATACGCAGTATTTT. Translating it yields CASSPRGRPPDTQYF.

This clone was seen a handful of times. The chain recombines TRBV29-1 with TRBJ1-2, with 9 bases identical to TRBD1. The J segment lost 4 bases and the V segment lost 7 bases, leaving 4 bases of the junction unmatched. The CDR3 extends over 12 amino acids. CDR1 is SQVTM and CDR2 is ANQGSEA in the germline V gene. The CDR3 reads CSAGQGGYGYTF. CDR3 DNA sequence: TGCAGCGCGGGACAGGGCGGCTATGGCTACACCTTC.

The chain couples TRBV7-2 to TRBJ2-3, with a possible D match to TRBD2 (6 bases). CDR3 size: 17 residues. The germline V gene has CDR1 SGHTA and CDR2 FQGNSA. Trimming shortened V by 0 bases and J by 8 bases, and 21 bases separated the two germline ends. Here the CDR3 DNA reads TGTGCCAGCAGCTTAGCGCGGGCGGGGCCGGGCCGGGGTACGCAGTATTTT. Amino acid sequence: CASSLARAGPGRGTQYF.

The CDR3 loop reads CASSLGQGPREQYF. The CDR3 DNA reads TGTGCCAGCAGCCTGGGACAGGGCCCTAGGGAGCAGTACTTC. The chain has TRBV5-6 and TRBJ2-7, with 9 bases that match TRBD1. The length of the CDR3 is 14 residues. Germline CDR1 SGHDT, CDR2 YYEEEE. V trimming: 4 bases; J trimming: 7 bases; junction bases outside the gene matches: 9.

This clone was seen once. The chain is built from TRBV25-1 and TRBJ1-5, with D tentatively TRBD1 (6 bases). Germline CDR1 is MGHDK and CDR2 is SYGVNS. The CDR3 consists of 13 residues. V gave up 8 bases and J gave up 1 base, with 9 bases separating them. CDR3: CASSRGSNQPQHF. The CDR3 DNA follows: TGTGCCAGCTCAAGGGGGAGCAATCAGCCCCAGCATTTT. Using reference TRBV25-1 and TRBJ1-5 for the parts outside the CDR3, the full variable domain is EADIYQTPRYLVIGTGKKITLECSQTMGHDKMYWYQQDPGMELHLIHYSYGVNSTEKGDLSSESTVSRIRTEHFPLTLESARPSHTSQYLCASSRGSNQPQHFGDGTRLSIL.

The V gene is TRBV2, the J gene TRBJ2-7; the match to TRBD2 covers 7 bases. Germline V gene lookup returns CDR1 SNHLY and CDR2 FYNNEI. Trimming at V came to 2 bases and at J to 1 base, leaving 5 bases not matched to a gene. CDR3 length equals 15 residues. The CDR3 nucleotides read TGTGCCAGCAGTGAAACTAGGACTAGTTCCTACGAGCAGTACTTC. It codes for CASSETRTSSYEQYF.

This clone was observed a few times. V is TRBV27 and J is TRBJ1-2; D uncertain. This CDR3 is 14 amino acids long. The V end lost 5 bases, the J end lost 6 bases, and 16 bases lay between the germline ends. Looked up from germline, CDR1 is MNHEY and CDR2 is SMNVEV (reference sequence). The CDR3 here is CASSLSAGRNGYTF. CDR3 DNA sequence: TGTGCCAGCAGTCTCTCCGCGGGCAGAAATGGCTACACCTTC.

This clone was counted once. This chain joins TRBV4-1 and TRBJ2-5; 8 bases line up with TRBD2. There are 21 residues in the CDR3. Germline-derived CDR1 and CDR2 are MGHRA and YSYEKL. J lost 7 bases, V lost 0 bases, and 25 bases had no gene match. CDR3 residues: CASSQDLAGGVGGGLLPTQYF. The CDR3 nucleotides read TGCGCCAGCAGCCAAGATCTGGCGGGGGGCGTTGGTGGGGGGCTTCTTCCGACCCAGTACTTC.

This chain links TRBV7-2 with TRBJ2-7, with 9 bases that match TRBD1. After removal of 5 bases from V and 7 bases from J, the junction contained 18 bases not matched to a gene. Germline V lookup: CDR1 SGHTA, CDR2 FQGNSA. This CDR3 spans 17 amino acids. The CDR3 region is CASSREGPGDRAREQYF. The CDR3 DNA reads TGTGCCAGCAGCAGAGAGGGGCCCGGGGACAGGGCGCGAGAGCAGTACTTC.